Listed below are T cell receptor beta chains from one sample, sequenced in a study of CD8+ T cells in alopecia areata. Generated by immunoSEQ multiplex PCR, the TCRdb table keeps only in-frame clones and is missing some. Here the sample spans tens of thousands of clones, roughly 60% being singletons. Sequenced sample: CD4+ Tregs sorted from blood. The receptor set was obtained from a human donor with alopecia areata. CDR3s include the opening cysteine and the closing phenylalanine or tryptophan. Fields, in order: V gene, J gene, clone size, D gene, CDR3 DNA, CDR3 protein. The D gene is left open where the match is weak. Only some rows state a clone size, as once, few, many or a class for expanded clones.

TRBV28	TRBJ1-5	.	.	TGTGCCAGCAGTTTGGGCGGGGGGGCTCAGCCCCAGCATTTT	CASSLGGGAQPQHF
TRBV29-1	TRBJ2-7	once	.	TGCAGCGTTGCTCTAGGCGAGCAGTACTTC	CSVALGEQYF
TRBV10-3	TRBJ2-5	.	.	TGTGCCATCAGTGAGGACCTTGACCAGACCCAGTACTTC	CAISEDLDQTQYF
TRBV5-1	TRBJ2-5	.	.	TGCGCCAGCAGCTTGGATGAGACCCAGTACTTC	CASSLDETQYF
TRBV19	TRBJ1-5	.	TRBD1	TGTGCCAGTAGTACGGGACAGGGGACGCAGCCCCAGCATTTT	CASSTGQGTQPQHF
TRBV5-1	TRBJ2-7	few	.	TGTGCCAGCAGCTTAGGCGCTTACGAGCAGTACTTC	CASSLGAYEQYF
TRBV29-1	TRBJ1-3	.	.	TGCAGCGTCACCACCTCGGCCTTGAACACCATATATTTT	CSVTTSALNTIYF
TRBV5-1	TRBJ2-1	.	.	TGCGCCAGCAGCCGAGGGGGTTCTAGCTACAATGAGCAGTTCTTC	CASSRGGSSYNEQFF
TRBV15	TRBJ2-1	.	TRBD2	TGTGCCACCAGCAAGACGGGACTAGGGGAATACAATGAGCAGTTCTTC	CATSKTGLGEYNEQFF
TRBV28	TRBJ1-2	.	TRBD1	TGTGCCAGCAGTGAGGGACAGGGGAATAAGGGCTACACCTTC	CASSEGQGNKGYTF
TRBV7-2	TRBJ2-1	.	.	TGTGCCAGCAGCTTAGAAGGGCGGGACAATGAGCAGTTCTTC	CASSLEGRDNEQFF
TRBV5-1	TRBJ2-1	.	TRBD2	TGCGCCAGCGGCGGACTAGCGGGGGGGCCTAATGAGCAGTTCTTC	CASGGLAGGPNEQFF
TRBV11-2	TRBJ2-1	.	.	TGTGCCAGCAGCTTTTTGAATGAGCAGTTCTTC	CASSFLNEQFF
TRBV10-3	TRBJ2-6	.	.	TGTGCCATCAGTAGGGGAGGGGCCAACGTCCTGACTTTC	CAISRGGANVLTF
TRBV9	TRBJ2-3	.	TRBD2	TGTGCCAGCAGCGTAGTGCCTAGCGGGAGGGCCGGCACAGATACGCAGTATTTT	CASSVVPSGRAGTDTQYF
TRBV15	TRBJ2-5	few	TRBD1	TGTGCCACCAGCGAACAGGGGACAGGGGGCCAAAAGACCCAGTACTTC	CATSEQGTGGQKTQYF
TRBV6-5	TRBJ2-1	.	TRBD1	TGTGCCAGCAGTTACCTACAGGGGGCTGGGGATGAGCAGTTCTTC	CASSYLQGAGDEQFF
TRBV5-1	TRBJ2-5	few	TRBD1	TGCGCCAGCAGCCAGACAGGGTGGAGTCAAGAGACCCAGTACTTC	CASSQTGWSQETQYF
TRBV7-8	TRBJ1-5	.	.	TGTGCCAGCAGCCCCAGAAGTAGCAATCAGCCCCAGCATTTT	CASSPRSSNQPQHF
TRBV11-3	TRBJ2-5	.	.	TGTGCCAGCACGGGGGGCAAGACCCAGTACTTC	CASTGGKTQYF
TRBV28	TRBJ2-3	.	.	TGTGCCAGCAGTCCGACTAGCACAGATACGCAGTATTTT	CASSPTSTDTQYF
TRBV20-1	TRBJ1-2	.	.	TGCAGTGTGTGGGAAAACTATGGCTACACCTTC	CSVWENYGYTF
TRBV21-1	TRBJ2-4	.	.	TGTGCCAGCAGCACAAAGTTACAGGAAAAAAACATTCAGTACTTC	CASSTKLQEKNIQYF
TRBV28	TRBJ1-2	.	TRBD1	TGTGCCAGCAGTAACAACAGGGGGCGCGATTTGTATGGCTACACCTTC	CASSNNRGRDLYGYTF
TRBV5-1	TRBJ1-1	.	TRBD1	TGCGCCAGCAGCCGGACAGGGGGGACCATGAACACTGAAGCTTTCTTT	CASSRTGGTMNTEAFF
TRBV13	TRBJ2-2	.	TRBD1	TGTGCCAGCAGCTTTTCCGCAGGGGGCCCACCCCGGCTGTTTTTT	CASSFSAGGPPRLFF
TRBV5-1	TRBJ2-1	few	TRBD1	TGCGCCAGCAGCCAAAAAACCGGGACAGGCTCCTACAATGAGCAGTTCTTC	CASSQKTGTGSYNEQFF
TRBV7-2	TRBJ2-3	.	.	TGTGCCAGCAGCCCCAGGCGGCGGAGCACAGATACGCAGTATTTT	CASSPRRRSTDTQYF
TRBV7-2	TRBJ1-6	.	TRBD1	TGTGCCAGCAGCGGACAGGGGGTTAATTCACCCCTCCACTTT	CASSGQGVNSPLHF
TRBV2	TRBJ1-5	.	.	TGTGCCAGCAGTGATACAGGGCTTAGCAATCAGCCCCAGCATTTT	CASSDTGLSNQPQHF
TRBV7-8	TRBJ2-3	.	.	TGTGCCAGCAGCTTAGACGGGGCGACAGATACGCAGTATTTT	CASSLDGATDTQYF
TRBV6-1	TRBJ1-2	.	.	TGTGCCAGCAGTCCCAGGACAGCTAACTATGGCTACACCTTC	CASSPRTANYGYTF
TRBV2	TRBJ2-5	few	.	TGTGCCAGCAAACGGACACCAGGGCAAGAGACCCAGTACTTC	CASKRTPGQETQYF
TRBV7-9	TRBJ2-7	.	TRBD2	TGTGCCAGCAGCCTACTAGCGGGGGGCTCCGAGCAGTACTTC	CASSLLAGGSEQYF
TRBV5-1	TRBJ1-5	.	.	TGCGCCAGCAGCTTGACGAGCAATCAGCCCCAGCATTTT	CASSLTSNQPQHF
TRBV6-5	TRBJ2-7	.	TRBD1	TGTGCCAGCAGTCGACAGGGGCCCCATTCCTACGAGCAGTACTTC	CASSRQGPHSYEQYF
TRBV2	TRBJ2-1	.	.	TGTGCCAGCATCTGGGGGGAGGTCTCCTACAATGAGCAGTTCTTC	CASIWGEVSYNEQFF
TRBV2	TRBJ1-2	few	TRBD1	TGTGCCAGCAGTCTGACAGGGGGGAACTATGGCTACACCTTC	CASSLTGGNYGYTF
TRBV29-1	TRBJ1-1	once	.	TGCAGCGTGACGGACCTCCTCCTGAACACTGAAGCTTTCTTT	CSVTDLLLNTEAFF
TRBV6-5	TRBJ2-1	few	.	TGTGCCAGCAGTGAATTACGGGGAAATGAGCAGTTCTTC	CASSELRGNEQFF
TRBV6-5	TRBJ2-1	few	TRBD2	TGTGCCAGCAGTCCCAGGACTAGAGTGGGTCTGACGCAGTTCTTC	CASSPRTRVGLTQFF
TRBV10-3	TRBJ1-6	.	.	TGTGCCATCAGGAAACCGGGCCAAGATAATTCACCCCTCCACTTT	CAIRKPGQDNSPLHF
TRBV18	TRBJ1-1	.	.	TGTGCCAGCTCACCCGTGACTAACACTGAAGCTTTCTTT	CASSPVTNTEAFF
TRBV28	TRBJ2-1	.	.	TGTGCCAGCAAAGGAGGAATTCCATCGCAGTTCTTC	CASKGGIPSQFF
TRBV6-5	TRBJ1-4	.	.	TGTGCCAGCAGTTACTCGGGACACCCGACTAATGAAAAACTGTTTTTT	CASSYSGHPTNEKLFF
TRBV7-2	TRBJ2-1	.	.	TGTGCCAGCAGCTGGTTATATGAGCAGTTCTTC	CASSWLYEQFF
TRBV4-3	TRBJ2-3	few	TRBD2	TGCGCCAGCAGCCAAGTGGTCGGGAGGGCTGATACGCAGTATTTT	CASSQVVGRADTQYF